Below, 16 T cell receptor beta chains from the same sample are listed, as sequenced in a study of blood T cell repertoires in COVID-19. TCRdb's table, derived via immunoSEQ multiplex PCR, lists solely in-frame clones and lacks some. The repertoire includes 220,000 or so clones, roughly 79% of them detected once, and 1.5% to 2% sits in the top ten. Sequencing was done on a sample of peripheral blood. The receptors were gathered from a woman older than 75 with acute or convalescent COVID-19.

This clone was seen only once. This chain joins TRBV6-1 and TRBJ1-4, with D unresolved. Germline V lookup: CDR1 MNHNS, CDR2 SASEGT. There are 15 residues in the CDR3. Deletions cut 0 bases from V and 4 bases from J, with 9 bases between. The CDR3 nucleotides are TGTGCCAGCAGTGAAGCAAGGCAGGTTAATGAAAAACTGTTTTTT. Translation: CASSEARQVNEKLFF.

J is TRBJ2-1 and V is TRBV5-1, with 7 bases matching TRBD2. The length of the CDR3 is 15 residues. V dropped 0 bases and J dropped 2; count of bases not matched to a gene: 2. Germline V CDR1 and CDR2: SGHRS, YFSETQ. The CDR3 sequence is CASSLGLATYNEQFF. CDR3 nucleotide sequence: TGCGCCAGCAGCTTGGGACTAGCCACCTACAATGAGCAGTTCTTC.

This rearrangement joins TRBV3-1 (or the pseudogene TRBV3-2) to TRBJ2-2; the D is unclear. V was cut by 2 bases and J by 0 bases, with 7 bases left in between. The germline CDR1 and CDR2 sequences are LGHDT and YNNKEL (reference sequence). The CDR3 extends over 15 amino acids. Written as DNA, the CDR3 is TGTGCCAGCAGCCAACCCGGTACGAACACCGGGGAGCTGTTTTTT. It is translated as CASSQPGTNTGELFF.

This chain joins TRBV18 and TRBJ2-2; no clear D. The V and J ends lost 5 bases and 5 bases respectively, with 15 bases between them. CDR1 is KGHSH, CDR2 LQKENI, per germline. The CDR3 is 15 amino acids. The CDR3 DNA reads as TGTGCCAGCTCAGCCGACGTTAGCCCTACCGGGGAGCTGTTTTTT. Its protein product is CASSADVSPTGELFF.

This rearrangement joins TRBV5-6 to TRBJ1-4; tentatively, D is TRBD1 (6 bases). Per the germline V gene, CDR1 is SGHDT and CDR2 is YYEEEE. V lost 2 bases to trimming and J lost 4 bases, with 12 bases between them. The CDR3 has 15 amino acids. The CDR3 loop is CASSLNRAVNEKLFF. CDR3 coding DNA: TGTGCCAGCAGCTTAAACAGGGCTGTTAATGAAAAACTGTTTTTT.

The chain carries TRBV4-1 and TRBJ1-6; no clear D gene. This CDR3 spans 15 amino acids. Germline values: CDR1 MGHRA, CDR2 YSYEKL. V was cut by 1 base and J by 6 bases, with 10 bases left in between. The CDR3 bases are TGCGCCAGCAGCCAAGTTCGGGGTAGTAATTCACCCCTCCACTTT. It is translated as CASSQVRGSNSPLHF.

The V and J genes are TRBV9 and TRBJ1-6; maybe TRBD1 (6 bases). The CDR3 sequence is 15 residues long. Germline assignment: CDR1 SGDLS and CDR2 YYNGEE. Trimming removed 3 bases from V and 7 bases from J, with 14 bases in between. DNA for the CDR3: TGTGCCAGCAGCGAGAGGGCAGGGGAAAATTCACCCCTCCACTTT. Protein product: CASSERAGENSPLHF.

J is TRBJ2-2 and V is TRBV7-9; 8 bases are a match to TRBD1. CDR3 length equals 15 residues. The germline gives CDR1 SEHNR, CDR2 FQNEAQ (reference sequence). Trimming took 5 bases from V and 7 from J; bases not matched to a gene: 9. The CDR3 here is CASSARQGNYGELFF. CDR3 bases: TGTGCCAGCAGCGCACGACAGGGGAACTACGGGGAGCTGTTTTTT.

The V gene is TRBV6-5, the J gene TRBJ1-1, with D maybe TRBD1 (5 bases). This CDR3 region has 16 residues. Germline V lookup: CDR1 MNHEY, CDR2 SVGAGI. V gave up 2 bases and J gave up 1 base, with 14 bases separating them. In nucleotides, the CDR3 is TGTGCCAGCAGTTACGGGAGGGGTTGGGGGAACACTGAAGCTTTCTTT. Its protein is CASSYGRGWGNTEAFF.

The CDR3 DNA sequence: TGTGCCAGCAGCCCCTACGAAAACCAAGAGACCCAGTACTTC. This translates into CASSPYENQETQYF. The chain employs TRBV5-5 and TRBJ2-5; no definite D call. The CDR3 spans 14 residues. V was cut by 4 bases and J by 0 bases, with 10 bases left in between. Per the germline V gene, CDR1 is SGHKS and CDR2 is YYEKEE (reference sequence). Filled out from reference TRBV5-5 and TRBJ2-5, the complete variable domain reads DAGVTQSPTHLIKTRGQQVTLRCSPISGHKSVSWYQQVLGQGPQFIFQYYEKEERGRGNFPDRFSARQFPNYSSELNVNALLLGDSALYLCASSPYENQETQYFGPGTRLLVL.

CDR3: CASSVGQGRSTGELFF. Here the CDR3 DNA reads TGTGCCAGCAGTGTCGGACAGGGGAGATCCACCGGGGAGCTGTTTTTT. The V call is TRBV2, the J call TRBJ2-2, with 9 bases lining up with TRBD1. There are 16 residues in the CDR3. Germline loops: CDR1 SNHLY, CDR2 FYNNEI. V was clipped by 4 bases and J by 4 bases; unmatched bases: 7. Together with reference TRBV2 and TRBJ2-2, the CDR3 gives the full variable domain: EPEVTQTPSHQVTQMGQEVILRCVPISNHLYFYWYRQILGQKVEFLVSFYNNEISEKSEIFDDQFSVERPDGSNFTLKIRSTKLEDSAMYFCASSVGQGRSTGELFFGEGSRLTVL.

The CDR3 bases are TGTGCCAGCAGTATCCCCGGGACAAACACCGGGGAGCTGTTTTTT. Translated, it gives CASSIPGTNTGELFF. J is TRBJ2-2 and V is TRBV6-5, with D perhaps matching TRBD1 (6 bases). CDR3 length: 15 amino acids. The V end lost 5 bases, the J end lost 2 bases, and 12 bases lay between the germline ends. Germline loops: CDR1 MNHEY, CDR2 SVGAGI.

In this sample, this clone turned up once. As DNA, the CDR3 is TGTGCCAGCAGCTTAGGACAGCGAGAGACCCAGTACTTC. Protein product: CASSLGQRETQYF. The rearrangement joins TRBV7-2 to TRBJ2-5; D is perhaps TRBD1 (5 bases). Germline assignment: CDR1 SGHTA and CDR2 FQGNSA. Trimming cost V 1 base and J 4 bases, with 7 bases left between them. The CDR3 consists of 13 residues.

The genes are TRBV6-2 or TRBV6-3 and TRBJ1-1; D gene unclear. The V gene's germline CDR1 is MNHEY and CDR2 SVGEGT. There are 13 residues in the CDR3. V shed 7 bases and J shed 0 bases, with 9 bases lying between them. CDR3 DNA: TGTGCCAGCAACCCGTACATGAACACTGAAGCTTTCTTT. It yields the protein CASNPYMNTEAFF.

V is TRBV3-1 (or the pseudogene TRBV3-2) and J is TRBJ1-2, with 8 nucleotides matching TRBD1. CDR3 length equals 17 residues. The germline V gene encodes CDR1 LGHDT and CDR2 YNNKEL (reference sequence). The V segment lost 4 bases and the J segment 2 bases; nucleotides outside the gene matches: 12. Here the CDR3 reads CASSRSQGAVRNYGYTF. The CDR3 coding sequence is TGTGCCAGCAGCCGCAGCCAGGGGGCGGTGAGAAACTATGGCTACACCTTC.

The V gene is TRBV9, the J gene TRBJ2-5, with 7 bases lining up with TRBD2. Per the germline V gene, CDR1 is SGDLS and CDR2 is YYNGEE. Trimming took 1 base from V and 2 from J; bases not matched to a gene: 8. The CDR3 runs to 16 residues. CDR3 sequence (DNA): TGTGCCAGCAGCGTAAGCCCTGCGGGGGTACAAGAGACCCAGTACTTC. Translated: CASSVSPAGVQETQYF.